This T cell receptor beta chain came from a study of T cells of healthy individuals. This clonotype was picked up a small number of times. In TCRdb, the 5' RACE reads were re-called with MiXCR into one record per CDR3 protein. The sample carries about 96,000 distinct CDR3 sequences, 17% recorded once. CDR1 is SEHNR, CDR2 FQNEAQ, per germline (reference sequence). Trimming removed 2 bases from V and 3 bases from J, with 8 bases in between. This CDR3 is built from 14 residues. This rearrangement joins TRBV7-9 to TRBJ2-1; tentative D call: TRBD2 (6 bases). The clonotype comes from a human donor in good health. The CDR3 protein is CASSLSSGYNEQFF. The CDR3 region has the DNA TGTGCCAGCAGCTTAAGTAGCGGCTACAATGAGCAGTTCTTC.